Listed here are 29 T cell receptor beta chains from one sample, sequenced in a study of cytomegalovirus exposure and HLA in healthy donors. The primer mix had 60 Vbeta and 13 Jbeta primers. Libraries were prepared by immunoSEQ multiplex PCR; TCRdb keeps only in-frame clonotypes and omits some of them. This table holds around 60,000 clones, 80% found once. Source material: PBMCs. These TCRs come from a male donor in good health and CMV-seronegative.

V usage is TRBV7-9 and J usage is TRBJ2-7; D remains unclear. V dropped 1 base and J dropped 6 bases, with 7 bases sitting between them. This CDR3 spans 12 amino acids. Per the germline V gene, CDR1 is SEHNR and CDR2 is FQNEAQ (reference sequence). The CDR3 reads CASSLEAREQYF. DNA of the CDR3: TGTGCCAGCAGCTTAGAAGCGCGCGAGCAGTACTTC.

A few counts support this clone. The CDR3 DNA reads TGTGCCTGGACCTCCCTGCATGGAGCCCAGTACTTC. Translating gives CAWTSLHGAQYF. The J gene is TRBJ2-5, the V gene TRBV30; D is uncertain. The length of the CDR3 is 12 residues. CDR1 is GTSNPN, CDR2 SVGIG, per germline (reference sequence). V gave up 4 bases and J gave up 9 bases, with 15 bases separating them.

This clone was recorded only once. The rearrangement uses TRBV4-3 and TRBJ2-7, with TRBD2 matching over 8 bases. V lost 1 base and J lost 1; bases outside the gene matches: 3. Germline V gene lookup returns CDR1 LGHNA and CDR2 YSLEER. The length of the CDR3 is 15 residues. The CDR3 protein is CASSQASGPSYEQYF. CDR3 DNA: TGCGCCAGCAGCCAAGCTAGCGGGCCATCCTACGAGCAGTACTTC.

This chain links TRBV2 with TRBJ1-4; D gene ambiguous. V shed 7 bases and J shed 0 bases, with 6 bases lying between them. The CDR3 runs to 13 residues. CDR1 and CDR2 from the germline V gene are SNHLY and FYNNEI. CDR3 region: CASTGTTNEKLFF. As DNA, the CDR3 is TGTGCCAGCACGGGGACAACTAATGAAAAACTGTTTTTT.

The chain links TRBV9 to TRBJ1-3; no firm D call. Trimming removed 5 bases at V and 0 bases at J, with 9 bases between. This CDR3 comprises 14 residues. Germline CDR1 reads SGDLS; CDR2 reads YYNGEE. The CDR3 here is CASRLGVSGNTIYF. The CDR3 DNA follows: TGTGCCAGCAGGCTGGGCGTCTCTGGAAACACCATATATTTT.

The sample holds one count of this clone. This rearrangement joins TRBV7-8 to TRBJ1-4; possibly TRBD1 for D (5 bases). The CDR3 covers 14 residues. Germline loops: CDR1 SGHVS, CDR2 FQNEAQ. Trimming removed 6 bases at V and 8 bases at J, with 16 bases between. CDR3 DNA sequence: TGTGCCAGCAGTGCAGGGTCCTCGGAAGAAAAACTGTTTTTT. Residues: CASSAGSSEEKLFF.

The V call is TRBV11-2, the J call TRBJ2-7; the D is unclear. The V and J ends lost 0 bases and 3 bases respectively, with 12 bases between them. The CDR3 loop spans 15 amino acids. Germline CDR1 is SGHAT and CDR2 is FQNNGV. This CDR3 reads CASSLDLDIYYEQYF. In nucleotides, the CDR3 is TGTGCCAGCAGCTTAGATTTAGACATTTACTACGAGCAGTACTTC.

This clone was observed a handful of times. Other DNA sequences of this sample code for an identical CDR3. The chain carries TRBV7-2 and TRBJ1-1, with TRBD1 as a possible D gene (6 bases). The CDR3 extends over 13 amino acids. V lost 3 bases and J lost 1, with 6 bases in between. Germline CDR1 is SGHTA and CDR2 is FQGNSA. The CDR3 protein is CASSLGANTEAFF. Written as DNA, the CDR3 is TGTGCCAGCAGCTTGGGGGCGAACACTGAAGCTTTCTTT.

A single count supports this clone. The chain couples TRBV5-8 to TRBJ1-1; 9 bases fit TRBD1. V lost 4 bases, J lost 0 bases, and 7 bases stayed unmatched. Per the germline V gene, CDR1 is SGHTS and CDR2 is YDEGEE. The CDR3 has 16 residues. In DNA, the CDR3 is TGTGCCAGCAGCCGGGACAGGGTGGGGGTGAACACTGAAGCTTTCTTT. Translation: CASSRDRVGVNTEAFF.

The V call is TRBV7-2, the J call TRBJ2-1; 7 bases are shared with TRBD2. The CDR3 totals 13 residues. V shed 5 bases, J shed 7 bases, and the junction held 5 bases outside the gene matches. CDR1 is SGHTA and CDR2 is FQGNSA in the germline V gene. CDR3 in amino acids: CASSPGAGNEQFF. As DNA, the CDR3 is TGTGCCAGCAGCCCTGGAGCGGGGAATGAGCAGTTCTTC.

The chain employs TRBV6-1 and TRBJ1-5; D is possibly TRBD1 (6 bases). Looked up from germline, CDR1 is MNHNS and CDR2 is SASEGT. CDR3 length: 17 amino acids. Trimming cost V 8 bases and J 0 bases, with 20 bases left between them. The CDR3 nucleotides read TGTGCCAGCTGTGGCCGCAGGGGTAAAAATAGCAATCAGCCCCAGCATTTT. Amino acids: CASCGRRGKNSNQPQHF.

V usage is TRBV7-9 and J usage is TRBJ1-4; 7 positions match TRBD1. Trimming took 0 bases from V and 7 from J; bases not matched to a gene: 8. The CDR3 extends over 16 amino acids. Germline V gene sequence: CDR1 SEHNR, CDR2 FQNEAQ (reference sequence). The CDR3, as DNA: TGTGCCAGCAGCTTAGCTGACAGGGTTAAGGGTGAAAAACTGTTTTTT. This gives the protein CASSLADRVKGEKLFF.

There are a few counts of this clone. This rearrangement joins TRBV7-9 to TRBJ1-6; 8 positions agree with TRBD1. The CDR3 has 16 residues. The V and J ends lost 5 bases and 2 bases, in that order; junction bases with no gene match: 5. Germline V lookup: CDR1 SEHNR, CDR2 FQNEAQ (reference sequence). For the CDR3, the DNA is TGTGCCAGCAGCCTAACAGGGGGGACCTATAATTCACCCCTCCACTTT. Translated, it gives CASSLTGGTYNSPLHF.

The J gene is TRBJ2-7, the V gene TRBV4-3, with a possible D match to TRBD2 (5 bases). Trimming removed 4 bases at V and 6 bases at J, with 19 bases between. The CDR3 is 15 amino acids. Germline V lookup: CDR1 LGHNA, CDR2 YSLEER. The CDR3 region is CASSLSEGSGTEQYF. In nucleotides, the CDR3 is TGCGCCAGCAGCCTTTCCGAGGGATCAGGAACCGAGCAGTACTTC.

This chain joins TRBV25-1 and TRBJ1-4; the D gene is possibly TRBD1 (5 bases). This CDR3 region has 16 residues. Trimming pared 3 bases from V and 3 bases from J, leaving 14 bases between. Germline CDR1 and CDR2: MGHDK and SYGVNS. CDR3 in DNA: TGTGCCAGCAGTGAGTGGGTCCAGGGTTCTAATGAAAAACTGTTTTTT. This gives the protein CASSEWVQGSNEKLFF.

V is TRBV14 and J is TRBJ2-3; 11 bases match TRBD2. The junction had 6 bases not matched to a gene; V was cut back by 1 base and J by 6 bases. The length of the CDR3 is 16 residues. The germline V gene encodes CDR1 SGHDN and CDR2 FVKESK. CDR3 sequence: CASSQALLAGVDTQYF. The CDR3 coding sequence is TGTGCCAGCAGCCAAGCCCTACTAGCGGGGGTGGATACGCAGTATTTT.

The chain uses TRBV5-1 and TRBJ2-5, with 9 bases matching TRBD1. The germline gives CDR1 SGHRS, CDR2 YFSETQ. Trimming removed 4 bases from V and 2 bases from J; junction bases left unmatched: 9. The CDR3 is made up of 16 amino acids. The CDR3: CASSRQGEIGQETQYF. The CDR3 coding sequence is TGCGCCAGCAGCCGACAGGGGGAGATCGGGCAAGAGACCCAGTACTTC.

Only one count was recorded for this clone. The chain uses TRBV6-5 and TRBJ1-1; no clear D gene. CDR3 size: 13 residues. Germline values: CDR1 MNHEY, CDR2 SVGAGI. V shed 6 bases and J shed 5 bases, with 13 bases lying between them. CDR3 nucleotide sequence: TGTGCCAGCAGCCCTGGAACGGGGACTGAAGCTTTCTTT. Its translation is CASSPGTGTEAFF.

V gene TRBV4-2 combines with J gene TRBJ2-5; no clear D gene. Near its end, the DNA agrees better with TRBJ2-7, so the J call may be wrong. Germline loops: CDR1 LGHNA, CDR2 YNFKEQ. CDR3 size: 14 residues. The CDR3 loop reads CASSWALTSYEQYF. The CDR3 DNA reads TGTGCCAGCAGCTGGGCACTTACCTCCTACGAGCAGTACTTC.

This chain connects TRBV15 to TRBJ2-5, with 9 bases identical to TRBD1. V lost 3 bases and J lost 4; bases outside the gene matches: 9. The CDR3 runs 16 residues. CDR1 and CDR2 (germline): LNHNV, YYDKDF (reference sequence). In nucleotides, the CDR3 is TGTGCCACCAGCAGGGCAAAGGGACAGGGACCAGAGACCCAGTACTTC. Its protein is CATSRAKGQGPETQYF.

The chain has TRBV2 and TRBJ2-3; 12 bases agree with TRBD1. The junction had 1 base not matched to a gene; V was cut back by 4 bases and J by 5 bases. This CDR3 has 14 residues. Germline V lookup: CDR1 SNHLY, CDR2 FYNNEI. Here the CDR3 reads CASSGDRGQDTQYF. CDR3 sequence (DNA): TGTGCCAGCAGTGGGGACAGGGGGCAAGATACGCAGTATTTT. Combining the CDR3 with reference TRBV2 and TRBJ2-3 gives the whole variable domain EPEVTQTPSHQVTQMGQEVILRCVPISNHLYFYWYRQILGQKVEFLVSFYNNEISEKSEIFDDQFSVERPDGSNFTLKIRSTKLEDSAMYFCASSGDRGQDTQYFGPGTRLTVL.

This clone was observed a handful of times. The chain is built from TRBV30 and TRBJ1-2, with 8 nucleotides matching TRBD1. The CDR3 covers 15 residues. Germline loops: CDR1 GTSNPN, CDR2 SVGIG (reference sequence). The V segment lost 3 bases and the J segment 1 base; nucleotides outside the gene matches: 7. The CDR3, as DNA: TGTGCCTGGAGGGGGACAGGCATCGTTAACTATGGCTACACCTTC. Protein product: CAWRGTGIVNYGYTF.

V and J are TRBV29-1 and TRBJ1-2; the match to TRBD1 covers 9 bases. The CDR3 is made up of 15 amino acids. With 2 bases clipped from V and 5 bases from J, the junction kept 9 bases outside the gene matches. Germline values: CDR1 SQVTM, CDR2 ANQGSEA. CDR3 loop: CSVEIVGQGSYGYTF. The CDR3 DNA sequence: TGCAGCGTTGAAATCGTAGGACAGGGGTCATATGGCTACACCTTC.

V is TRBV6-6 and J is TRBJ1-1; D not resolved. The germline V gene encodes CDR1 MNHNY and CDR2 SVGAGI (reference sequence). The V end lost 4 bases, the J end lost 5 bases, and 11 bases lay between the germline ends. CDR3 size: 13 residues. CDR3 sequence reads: CASSSRERTEAFF. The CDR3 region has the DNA TGTGCCAGCAGTTCCCGGGAAAGAACTGAAGCTTTCTTT.

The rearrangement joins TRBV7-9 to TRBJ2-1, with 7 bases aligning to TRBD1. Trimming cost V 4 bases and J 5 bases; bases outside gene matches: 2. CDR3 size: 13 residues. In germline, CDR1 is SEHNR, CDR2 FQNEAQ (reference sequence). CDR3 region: CASSSGQNNEQFF. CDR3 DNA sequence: TGTGCCAGCAGCTCGGGACAGAACAATGAGCAGTTCTTC.

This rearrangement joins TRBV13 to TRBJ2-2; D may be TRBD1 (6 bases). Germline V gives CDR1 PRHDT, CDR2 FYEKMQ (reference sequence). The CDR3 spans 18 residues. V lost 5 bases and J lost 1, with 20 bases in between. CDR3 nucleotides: TGTGCCAGCAGCCCGCTAGACTCCGGGACACTGAACACCGGGGAGCTGTTTTTT. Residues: CASSPLDSGTLNTGELFF.

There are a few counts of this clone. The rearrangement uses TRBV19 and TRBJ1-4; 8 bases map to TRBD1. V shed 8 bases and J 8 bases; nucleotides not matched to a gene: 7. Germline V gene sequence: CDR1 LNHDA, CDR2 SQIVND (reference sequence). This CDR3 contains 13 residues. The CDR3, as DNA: TGTGCCAGTCGTACAGGGGGACGGGAAAAACTGTTTTTT. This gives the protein CASRTGGREKLFF. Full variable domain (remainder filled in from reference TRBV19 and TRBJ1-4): DGGITQSPKYLFRKEGQNVTLSCEQNLNHDAMYWYRQDPGQGLRLIYYSQIVNDFQKGDIAEGYSVSREKKESFPLTVTSAQKNPTAFYLCASRTGGREKLFFGSGTQLSVL.

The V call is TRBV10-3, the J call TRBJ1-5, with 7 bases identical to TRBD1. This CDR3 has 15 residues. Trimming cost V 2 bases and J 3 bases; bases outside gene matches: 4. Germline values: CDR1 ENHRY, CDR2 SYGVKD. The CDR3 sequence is CAISEQTGDNQPQHF. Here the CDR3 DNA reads TGTGCCATCAGTGAGCAAACAGGGGACAATCAGCCCCAGCATTTT.

DNA of the CDR3: TGTGCCAGCAGCTTAGTCCAGGGCCCATCCTACGAGCAGTACTTC. Amino acid sequence: CASSLVQGPSYEQYF. The J gene is TRBJ2-7, the V gene TRBV7-8; tentatively, D is TRBD1 (5 bases). The germline V gene encodes CDR1 SGHVS and CDR2 FQNEAQ. The V and J ends lost 1 base and 1 base respectively, with 11 bases between them. There are 15 residues in the CDR3. The whole variable domain, remainder taken from reference TRBV7-8 and TRBJ2-7, is GAGVSQSPRYKVAKRGQDVALRCDPISGHVSLFWYQQALGQGPEFLTYFQNEAQLDKSGLPSDRFFAERPEGSVSTLKIQRTQQEDSAVYLCASSLVQGPSYEQYFGPGTRLTVT.